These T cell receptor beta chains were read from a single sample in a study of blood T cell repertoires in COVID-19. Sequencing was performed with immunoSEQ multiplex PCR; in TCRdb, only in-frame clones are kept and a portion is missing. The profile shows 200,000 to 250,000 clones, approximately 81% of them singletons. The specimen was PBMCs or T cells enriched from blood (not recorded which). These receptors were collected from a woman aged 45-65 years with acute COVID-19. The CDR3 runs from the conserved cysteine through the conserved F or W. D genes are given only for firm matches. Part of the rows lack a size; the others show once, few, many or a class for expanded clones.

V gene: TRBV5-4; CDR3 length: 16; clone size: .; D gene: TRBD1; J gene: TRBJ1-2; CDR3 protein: CASSSDQGAAVYGYTF; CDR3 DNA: TGTGCCAGCAGCTCAGATCAGGGGGCTGCGGTCTATGGCTACACCTTC
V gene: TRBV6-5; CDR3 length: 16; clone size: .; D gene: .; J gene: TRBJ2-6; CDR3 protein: CASSSDSRSGANVLTF; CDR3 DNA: TGTGCCAGCAGTTCGGACAGTCGCTCTGGGGCCAACGTCCTGACTTTC
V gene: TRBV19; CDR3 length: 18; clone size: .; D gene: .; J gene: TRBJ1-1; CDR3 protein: CASSIPQLTGGRTLNAFF; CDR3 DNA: TGTGCCAGTAGTATCCCCCAATTAACGGGGGGACGAACACTGAACGCTTTCTTT
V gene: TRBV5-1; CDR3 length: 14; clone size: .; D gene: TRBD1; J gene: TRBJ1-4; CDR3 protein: CASSLGQGKEKLFF; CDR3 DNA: TGCGCCAGCAGCTTGGGACAGGGGAAAGAAAAACTGTTTTTT
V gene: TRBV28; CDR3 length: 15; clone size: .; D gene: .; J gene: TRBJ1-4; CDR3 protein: CASSGADITNEKLFF; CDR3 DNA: TGTGCCAGCAGTGGGGCGGACATAACTAATGAAAAACTGTTTTTT
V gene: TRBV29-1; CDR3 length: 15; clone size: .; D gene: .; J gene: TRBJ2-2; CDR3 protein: CSVVGGATNTGELFF; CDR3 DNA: TGCAGCGTTGTCGGGGGAGCGACGAACACCGGGGAGCTGTTTTTT
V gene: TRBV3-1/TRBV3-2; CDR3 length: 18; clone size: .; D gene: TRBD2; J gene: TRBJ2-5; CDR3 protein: CASSQADSSGSGQETQYF; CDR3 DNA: TGTGCCAGCAGCCAAGCAGACAGTAGCGGGAGCGGCCAAGAGACCCAGTACTTC
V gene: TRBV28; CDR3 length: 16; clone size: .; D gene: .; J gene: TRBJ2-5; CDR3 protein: CASNTGGARGLETQYF; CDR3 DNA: TGTGCCAGCAACACAGGGGGGGCCAGGGGGCTGGAGACCCAGTACTTC
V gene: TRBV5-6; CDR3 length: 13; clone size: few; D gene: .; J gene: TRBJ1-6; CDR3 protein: CASRREMNSPLHF; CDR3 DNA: TGTGCCAGCAGGAGGGAAATGAATTCACCCCTCCACTTT
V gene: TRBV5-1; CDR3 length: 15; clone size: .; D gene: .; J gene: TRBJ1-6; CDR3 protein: CASSLAGLDNSPLHF; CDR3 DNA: TGCGCCAGCAGCTTGGCTGGGCTTGATAATTCACCCCTCCACTTT
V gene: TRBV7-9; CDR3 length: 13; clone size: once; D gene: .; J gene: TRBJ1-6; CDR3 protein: CASTETYNSPLHF; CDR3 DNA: TGTGCCAGCACCGAGACTTATAATTCACCCCTCCACTTT
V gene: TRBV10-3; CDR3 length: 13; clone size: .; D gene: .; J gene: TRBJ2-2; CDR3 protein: CAISEGAAGELFF; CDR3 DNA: TGTGCCATCAGTGAAGGGGCGGCCGGGGAGCTGTTTTTT
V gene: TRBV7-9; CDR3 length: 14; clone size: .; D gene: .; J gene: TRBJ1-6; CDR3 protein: CASSLQGSNSPLHF; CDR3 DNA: TGTGCCAGCAGCTTGCAGGGGAGCAATTCACCCCTCCACTTT
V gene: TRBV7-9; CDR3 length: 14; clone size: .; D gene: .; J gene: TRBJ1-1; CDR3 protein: CASSSLLGTTEAFF; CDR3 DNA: TGTGCCAGCAGCTCTCTCTTGGGCACGACTGAAGCTTTCTTT